Reported below is one TCR beta chain. The data stem from a study of tumour-infiltrating T cells in Burkitt lymphoma. In the study overall: Survival, overall and progression-free, tracked with productive clonality.

Repertoires were generated with immunoSEQ multiplex PCR, while TCRdb's copy carries only in-frame clones and drops some. The profile covers about 13,000 clones, with 65% to 90% appearing a single time and roughly 1.4% taken by the ten largest. The CDR3 sequence is 14 residues long. J lost 6 bases, V lost 5 bases, and 8 bases had no gene match. Looked up from germline, CDR1 is PRHDT and CDR2 is FYEKMQ (reference sequence). This chain connects TRBV13 to TRBJ1-1; TRBD1 agrees at 8 bases. The sequenced sample was tumor tissue. The clonotype was recovered from a human donor with diffuse large B-cell lymphoma. The CDR3 region has the DNA TGTGCCAGCAGCCCCGGGACAGGAGGTTCTGAAGCTTTCTTT. Translated: CASSPGTGGSEAFF.